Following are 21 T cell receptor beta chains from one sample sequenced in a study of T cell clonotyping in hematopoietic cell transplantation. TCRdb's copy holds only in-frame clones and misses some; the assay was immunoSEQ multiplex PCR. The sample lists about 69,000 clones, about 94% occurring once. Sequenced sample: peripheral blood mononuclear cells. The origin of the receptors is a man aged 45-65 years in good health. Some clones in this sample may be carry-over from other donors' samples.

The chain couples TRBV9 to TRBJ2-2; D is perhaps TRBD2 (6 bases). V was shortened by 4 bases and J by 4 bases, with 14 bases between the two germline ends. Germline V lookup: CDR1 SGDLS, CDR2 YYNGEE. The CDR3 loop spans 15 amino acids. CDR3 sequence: CASSSPGLITGELFF. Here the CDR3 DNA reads TGTGCCAGCAGCTCCCCGGGACTGATCACCGGGGAGCTGTTTTTT.

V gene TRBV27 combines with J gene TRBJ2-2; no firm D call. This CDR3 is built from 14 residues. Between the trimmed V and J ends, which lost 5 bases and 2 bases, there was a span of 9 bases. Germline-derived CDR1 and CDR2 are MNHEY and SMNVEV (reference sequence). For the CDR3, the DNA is TGTGCCAGCAGTGCCACGATTAACACCGGGGAGCTGTTTTTT. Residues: CASSATINTGELFF.

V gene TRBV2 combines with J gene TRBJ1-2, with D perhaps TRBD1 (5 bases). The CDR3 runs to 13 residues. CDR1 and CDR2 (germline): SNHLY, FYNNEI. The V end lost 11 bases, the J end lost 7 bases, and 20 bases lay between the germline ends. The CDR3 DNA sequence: TGTGCCTCGTCCGGGGGGGAATTACGTGGCTACACCTTC. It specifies CASSGGELRGYTF.

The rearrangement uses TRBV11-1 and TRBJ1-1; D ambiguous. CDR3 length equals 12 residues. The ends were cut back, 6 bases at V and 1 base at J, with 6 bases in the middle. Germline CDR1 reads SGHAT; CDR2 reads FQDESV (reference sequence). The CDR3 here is CASRIGNTEAFF. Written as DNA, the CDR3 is TGTGCCAGCAGGATTGGGAACACTGAAGCTTTCTTT.

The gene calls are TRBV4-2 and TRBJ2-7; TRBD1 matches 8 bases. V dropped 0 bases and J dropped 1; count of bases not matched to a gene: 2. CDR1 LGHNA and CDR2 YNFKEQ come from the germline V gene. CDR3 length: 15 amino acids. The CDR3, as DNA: TGTGCCAGCAGCCAAGAAGGGACAGGTTCCTACGAGCAGTACTTC. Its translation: CASSQEGTGSYEQYF.

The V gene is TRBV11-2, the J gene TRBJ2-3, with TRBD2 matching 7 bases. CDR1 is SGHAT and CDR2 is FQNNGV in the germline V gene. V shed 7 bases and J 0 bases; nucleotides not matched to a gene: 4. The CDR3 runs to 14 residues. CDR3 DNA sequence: TGTGCCAGCAAGACCGGGGGGAGCACAGATACGCAGTATTTT. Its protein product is CASKTGGSTDTQYF.

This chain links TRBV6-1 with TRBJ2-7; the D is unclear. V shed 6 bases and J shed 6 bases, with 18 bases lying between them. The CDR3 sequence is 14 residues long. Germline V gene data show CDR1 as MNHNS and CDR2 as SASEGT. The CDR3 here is CASRNAVRTLEQYF. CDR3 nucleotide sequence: TGTGCCAGCAGAAACGCGGTCCGTACCCTCGAGCAGTACTTC.

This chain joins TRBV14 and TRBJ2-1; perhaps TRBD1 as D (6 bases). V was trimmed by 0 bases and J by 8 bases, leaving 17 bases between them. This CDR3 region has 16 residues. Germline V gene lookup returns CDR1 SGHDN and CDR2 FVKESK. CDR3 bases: TGTGCCAGCAGCCAAGATTGGCAGGTGGGGGCGGATGAGCAGTTCTTC. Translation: CASSQDWQVGADEQFF.

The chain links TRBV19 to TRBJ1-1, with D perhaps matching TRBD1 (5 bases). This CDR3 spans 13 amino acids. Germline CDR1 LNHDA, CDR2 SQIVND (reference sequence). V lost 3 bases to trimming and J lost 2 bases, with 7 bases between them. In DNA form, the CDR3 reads TGTGCCAGTAGTATCGGGGGAAACACTGAAGCTTTCTTT. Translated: CASSIGGNTEAFF.

DNA for the CDR3: TGCAGCGTTGAATATTCTAGTACAGATACGCAGTATTTT. The encoded protein is CSVEYSSTDTQYF. This sequence joins TRBV29-1 and TRBJ2-3; D remains ambiguous. The ends were cut back, 2 bases at V and 3 bases at J, with 9 bases in the middle. Per germline, CDR1 SQVTM and CDR2 ANQGSEA. The length of the CDR3 is 13 residues.

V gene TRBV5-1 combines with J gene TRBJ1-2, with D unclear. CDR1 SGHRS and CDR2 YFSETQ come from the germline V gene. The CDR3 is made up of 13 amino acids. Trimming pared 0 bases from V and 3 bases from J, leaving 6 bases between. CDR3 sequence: CASSLAADYGYTF. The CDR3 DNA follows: TGCGCCAGCAGCTTGGCGGCAGACTATGGCTACACCTTC.

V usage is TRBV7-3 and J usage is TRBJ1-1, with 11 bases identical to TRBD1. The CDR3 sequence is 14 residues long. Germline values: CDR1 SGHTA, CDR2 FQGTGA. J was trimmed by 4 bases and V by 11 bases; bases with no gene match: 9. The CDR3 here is CASKVDRGLTEAFF. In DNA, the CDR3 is TGTGCCTCTAAGGTGGACAGGGGGCTCACTGAAGCTTTCTTT. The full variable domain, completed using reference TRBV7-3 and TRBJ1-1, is GAGVSQTPSNKVTEKGKYVELRCDPISGHTALYWYRQSLGQGPEFLIYFQGTGAADDSGLPNDRFFAVRPEGSVSTLKIQRTERGDSAVYLCASKVDRGLTEAFFGQGTRLTVV.

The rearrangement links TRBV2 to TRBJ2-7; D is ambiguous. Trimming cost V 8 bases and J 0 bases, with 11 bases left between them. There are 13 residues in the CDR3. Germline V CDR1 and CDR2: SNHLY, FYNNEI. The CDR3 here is CASVPSSSYEQYF. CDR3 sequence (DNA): TGTGCCAGCGTTCCTAGTAGCTCCTACGAGCAGTACTTC.

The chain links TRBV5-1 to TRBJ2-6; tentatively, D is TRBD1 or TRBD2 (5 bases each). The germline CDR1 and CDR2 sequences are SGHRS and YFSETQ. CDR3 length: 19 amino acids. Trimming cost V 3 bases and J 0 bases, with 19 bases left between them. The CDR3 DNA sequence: TGCGCCAGCAGCTCCCTTACCGGGGCCATTAGCTCTGGGGCCAACGTCCTGACTTTC. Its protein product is CASSSLTGAISSGANVLTF. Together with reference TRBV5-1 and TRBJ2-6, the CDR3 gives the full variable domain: KAGVTQTPRYLIKTRGQQVTLSCSPISGHRSVSWYQQTPGQGLQFLFEYFSETQRNKGNFPGRFSGRQFSNSRSEMNVSTLELGDSALYLCASSSLTGAISSGANVLTFGAGSRLTVL.

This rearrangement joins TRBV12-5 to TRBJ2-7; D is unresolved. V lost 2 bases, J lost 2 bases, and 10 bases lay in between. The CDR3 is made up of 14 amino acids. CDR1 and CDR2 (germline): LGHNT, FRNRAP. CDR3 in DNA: TGTGCTAGTGGTTTGTCGACCAGTCCCTACGAGCAGTACTTC. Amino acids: CASGLSTSPYEQYF.

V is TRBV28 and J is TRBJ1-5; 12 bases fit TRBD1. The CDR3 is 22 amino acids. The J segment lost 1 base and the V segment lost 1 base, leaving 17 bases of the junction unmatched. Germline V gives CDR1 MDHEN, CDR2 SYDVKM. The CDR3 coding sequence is TGTGCCAGCAGTTTATTGTTTCGGGACAGGGGGCCGGACGGGTTGAGCAATCAGCCCCAGCATTTT. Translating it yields CASSLLFRDRGPDGLSNQPQHF.

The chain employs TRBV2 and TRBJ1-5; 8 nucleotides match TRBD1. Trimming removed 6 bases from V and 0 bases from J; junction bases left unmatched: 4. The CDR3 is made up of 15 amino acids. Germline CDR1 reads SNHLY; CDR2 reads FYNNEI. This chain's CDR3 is CASRGGTGSNQPQHF. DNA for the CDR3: TGTGCCAGCAGGGGAGGGACAGGTAGCAATCAGCCCCAGCATTTT.

For the CDR3, the DNA is TGTGCCAGCAGCTTAAGGGGCGGAACTAACTATGGCTACACCTTC. Translation gives CASSLRGGTNYGYTF. This sequence joins TRBV7-2 and TRBJ1-2, with a tentative D call TRBD1 (5 bases). Trimming removed 2 bases at V and 0 bases at J, with 10 bases between. Per the germline V gene, CDR1 is SGHTA and CDR2 is FQGNSA. The CDR3 length is 15 residues.

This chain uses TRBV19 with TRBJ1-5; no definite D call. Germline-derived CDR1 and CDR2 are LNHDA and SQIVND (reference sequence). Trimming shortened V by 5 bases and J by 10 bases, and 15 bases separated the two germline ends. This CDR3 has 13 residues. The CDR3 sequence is CASSRPAILPQHF. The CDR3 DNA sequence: TGTGCCAGTAGTCGACCCGCAATCCTCCCCCAGCATTTT.

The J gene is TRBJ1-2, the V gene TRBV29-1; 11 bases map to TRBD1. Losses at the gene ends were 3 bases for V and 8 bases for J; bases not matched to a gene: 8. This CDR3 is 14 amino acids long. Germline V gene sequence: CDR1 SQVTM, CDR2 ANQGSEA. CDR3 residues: CSVDFGQGAEGYTF. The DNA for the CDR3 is TGCAGCGTTGATTTTGGACAGGGGGCGGAGGGCTACACCTTC.

CDR3 amino acids: CASATGLTYEQYF. The CDR3 nucleotides are TGTGCCAGCGCGACAGGGTTAACCTACGAGCAGTACTTC. The chain is built from TRBV6-1 and TRBJ2-7; 7 bases map to TRBD1. V trimming: 8 bases; J trimming: 2 bases; junction bases outside the gene matches: 6. The CDR3 is 13 amino acids. Germline lookup yields CDR1 MNHNS and CDR2 SASEGT.